Sequencing of this TCR beta chain was carried out in a study of identical twins. Study results and limitations: Less excess twin sharing appeared in beta out-of-frame sequences. Out-of-frame alpha sequences common to twins were enriched for low generation probability. Conclusions came from cross-sectional statistical analysis, not from following the same donors.

This clonotype was picked up many times. Its specificity is unknown. The length of the CDR3 is 13 residues. The V end was cut by 3 bases, the J end by 0 bases, with 6 bases between. Germline CDR1 is SGHTA and CDR2 is FQGNSA. Each CDR3 protein is one row after TCRdb ran MiXCR on the 5' RACE reads. The sample has 410,000 or so distinct CDR3 sequences, less than 20% seen once. The chain recombines TRBV7-2 with TRBJ2-7; D uncertain. This clonotype was sampled from a man aged 50 or older in good health. The material sequenced was naive T cells sorted from blood. The DNA for the CDR3 is TGTGCCAGCAGCTTTCCGAGCTCCTACGAGCAGTACTTC. It codes for CASSFPSSYEQYF.